This TCR beta chain is from a study of CD8 T cells in ankylosing spondylitis. On this clonotype: The antigen is undetermined.

The CDR3 totals 14 residues. Trimming cost V 0 bases and J 5 bases, with 13 bases left between them. Looked up from germline, CDR1 is GTSNPN and CDR2 is SVGIG (reference sequence). Findings and caveats of the study: Characteristic, it appeared, of ankylosing spondylitis blood was a TCR beta motif of several highly homologous variants.

TCRdb analysed the 5' RACE reads with MiXCR anew, one entry per CDR3 protein. The sample contains under 55,000 distinct CDR3 sequences, approximately 7% of which appear only once. The sample taken for sequencing was blood, either unsorted or a sorted T cell fraction (not recorded which). The V call is TRBV30, the J call TRBJ2-5, with D perhaps given as TRBD1 or TRBD2 (6 bases each). This TCR was recovered from a female donor with ankylosing spondylitis or in good health (not recorded which). The CDR3 nucleotides read TGTGCCTGGAGTGTGAACCAGGGGAGGGAGACCCAGTACTTC. Amino acid sequence: CAWSVNQGRETQYF.